The text below deals with one T cell receptor beta chain. Its antigen is unknown. Both 60 Vbeta primers and 13 Jbeta primers went into the PCR. Assay: immunoSEQ multiplex PCR; the TCRdb copy retains only in-frame clones and omits some. The table lists about 170,000 clones, over 60% of them singletons, with more than 0.75% in the top ten. This specimen belongs to a study of cytomegalovirus exposure and HLA in healthy donors. On the study more broadly: Falling in the Caucasian-associated ancestry cluster were less than 85% of under 450 genotyped donors. Points from the study as a whole: In a later analysis, across HLA loci, associated TCR counts were highest for DRB1, lowest for HLA-C. A reported reduction in N-insertions relative to the roughly 610-donor mean was seen in an Asian-associated ancestry cluster in a later analysis.

CDR3 length equals 15 residues. V shed 6 bases and J 3 bases; nucleotides not matched to a gene: 8. Germline assignment: CDR1 MDHEN and CDR2 SYDVKM. The chain couples TRBV28 to TRBJ1-5; 7 bases are shared with TRBD1. This clonotype was sampled from a woman aged 45-60 years in good health and CMV-seropositive. Input material: PBMCs. This chain's CDR3 is CASSDGGQPNQPQHF. CDR3 nucleotides: TGTGCCAGCAGCGATGGGGGACAGCCCAATCAGCCCCAGCATTTT. Drawing the rest from reference TRBV28 and TRBJ1-5, the complete variable domain is DVKVTQSSRYLVKRTGEKVFLECVQDMDHENMFWYRQDPGLGLRLIYFSYDVKMKEKGDIPEGYSVSREKKERFSLILESASTNQTSMYLCASSDGGQPNQPQHFGDGTRLSIL.